This T cell receptor (beta chain) is from a study of CD8 T cells in ankylosing spondylitis. As the method for making TCR beta libraries, quantitative 5'-RACE with molecular barcodes was used. MiXCR, applied by TCRdb to the 5' RACE reads, yields one record per CDR3 protein. The sample holds about 210,000 distinct CDR3 sequences; 7.5% to 9.5% are singletons and the top ten take roughly 4.9%. Overall study results and limits: Earlier reports found some motif variants in synovial fluid and blood in reactive arthritis. Significant enrichment of disease-linked clones was reported in matched ankylosing spondylitis synovial fluid. Disease-linked clones were found to be CD8+ and relatively rare in peripheral blood.

The V end was cut by 4 bases, the J end by 3 bases, with 13 bases between. From germline, CDR1 is SGHTA and CDR2 FQGNSA. This CDR3 spans 15 amino acids. This clonotype was picked up a small number of times. The target antigen is unknown. The sequence derives from a female donor with ankylosing spondylitis or in good health (not recorded which). Sequencing was done on a sample of blood, either unsorted or a sorted T cell fraction (not recorded which). The rearrangement joins TRBV7-2 to TRBJ1-5; tentatively, D is TRBD1 (6 bases). The CDR3 region has the DNA TGTGCCAGCAGCTCCATTACAGGGTCCAATCAGCCCCAGCATTTT. Protein sequence: CASSSITGSNQPQHF.